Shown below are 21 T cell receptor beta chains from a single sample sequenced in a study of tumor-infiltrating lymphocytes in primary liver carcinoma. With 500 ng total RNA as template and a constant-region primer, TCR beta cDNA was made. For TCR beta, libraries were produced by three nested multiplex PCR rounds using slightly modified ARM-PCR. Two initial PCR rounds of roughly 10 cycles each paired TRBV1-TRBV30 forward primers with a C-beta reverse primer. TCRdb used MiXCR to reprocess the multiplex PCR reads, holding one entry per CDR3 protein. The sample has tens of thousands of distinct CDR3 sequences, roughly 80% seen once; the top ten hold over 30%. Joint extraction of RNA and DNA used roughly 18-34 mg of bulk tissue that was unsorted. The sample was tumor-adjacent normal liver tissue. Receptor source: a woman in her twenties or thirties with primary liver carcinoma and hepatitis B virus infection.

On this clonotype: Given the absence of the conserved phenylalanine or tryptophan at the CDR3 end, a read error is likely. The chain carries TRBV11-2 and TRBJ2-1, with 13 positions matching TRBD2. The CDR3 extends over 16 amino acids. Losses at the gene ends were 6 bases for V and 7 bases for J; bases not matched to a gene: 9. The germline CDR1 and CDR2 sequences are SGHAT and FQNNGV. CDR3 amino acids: CASRVTSGGAGNEQFI. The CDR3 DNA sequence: TGTGCCAGCAGGGTTACTAGCGGGGGGGCCGGTAATGAGCAGTTCATC.

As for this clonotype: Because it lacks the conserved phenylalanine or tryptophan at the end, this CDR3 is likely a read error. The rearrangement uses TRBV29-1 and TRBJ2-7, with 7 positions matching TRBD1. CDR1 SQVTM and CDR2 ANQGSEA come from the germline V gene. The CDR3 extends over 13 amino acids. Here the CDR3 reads CSILGTASYEQYS. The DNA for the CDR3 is TGTAGCATCCTTGGGACAGCGTCCTACGAGCAGTACTCC.

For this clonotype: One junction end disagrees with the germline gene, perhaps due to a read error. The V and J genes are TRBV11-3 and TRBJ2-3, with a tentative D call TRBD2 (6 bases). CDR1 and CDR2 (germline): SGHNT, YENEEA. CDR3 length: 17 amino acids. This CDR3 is CANSLGLWTIHTDTQYF. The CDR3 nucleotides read TGTGCCAACAGCTTAGGGTTGTGGACTATCCACACAGATACGCAGTATTTT. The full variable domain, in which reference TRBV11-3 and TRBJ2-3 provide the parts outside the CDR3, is EAGVVQSPRYKIIEKKQPVAFWCNPISGHNTLYWYLQNLGQGPELLIRYENEEAVDDSQLPKDRFSAERLKGVDSTLKIQPAELGDSAVYLCANSLGLWTIHTDTQYFGPGTRLTVL.

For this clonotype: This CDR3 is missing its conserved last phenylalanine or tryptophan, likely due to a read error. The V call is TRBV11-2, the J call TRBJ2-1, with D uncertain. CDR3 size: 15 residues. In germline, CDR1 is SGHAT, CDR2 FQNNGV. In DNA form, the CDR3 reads TGTGCCACCAGCTTAATAAGGACCTCCTACAATGAGCAGTTCTCC. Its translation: CATSLIRTSYNEQFS.

The CDR3 DNA is TGTGTCAGCCTCGGGGGACGAGGCGAGCAGTACTTC. The encoded protein is CVSLGGRGEQYF. The rearrangement joins TRBV19 to TRBJ2-7, with a possible D match to TRBD2 (6 bases). The CDR3 totals 12 residues. Germline V gives CDR1 LNHDA, CDR2 SQIVND (reference sequence).

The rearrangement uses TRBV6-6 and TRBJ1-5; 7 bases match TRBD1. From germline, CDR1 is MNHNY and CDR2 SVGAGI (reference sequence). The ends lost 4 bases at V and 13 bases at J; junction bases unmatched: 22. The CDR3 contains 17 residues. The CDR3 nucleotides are TGTGCCAGCAGTTTACAGGGGCACGGCGGGGGATATCGGCCTCAGCATTTT. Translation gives CASSLQGHGGGYRPQHF.

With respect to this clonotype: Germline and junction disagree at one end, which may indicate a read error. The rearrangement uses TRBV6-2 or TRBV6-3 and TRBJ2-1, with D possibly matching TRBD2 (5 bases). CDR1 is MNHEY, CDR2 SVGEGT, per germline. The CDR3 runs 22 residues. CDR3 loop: CASSYSMSLVGVGYSFYNEHFF. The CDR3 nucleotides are TGTGCCAGCAGTTACTCGATGAGTCTAGTGGGAGTGGGGTATAGCTTCTACAATGAGCATTTCTTC.

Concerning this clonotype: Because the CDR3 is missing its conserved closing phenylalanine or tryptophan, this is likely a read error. This chain's CDR3 is CASSPPGQGVGKETQYL. The CDR3 DNA sequence: TGTGCCAGCAGCCCCCCTGGACAGGGAGTTGGGAAAGAGACCCAGTACCTC. The chain couples TRBV11-2 to TRBJ2-5; 8 nucleotides align to TRBD1. V was clipped by 5 bases and J by 3 bases; unmatched bases: 14. The germline gives CDR1 SGHAT, CDR2 FQNNGV. The CDR3 loop spans 17 amino acids.

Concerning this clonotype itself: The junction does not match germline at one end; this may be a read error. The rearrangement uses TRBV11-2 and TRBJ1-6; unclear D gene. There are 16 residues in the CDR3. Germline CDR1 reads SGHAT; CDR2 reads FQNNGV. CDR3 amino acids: CASSPGFGTCNSPLHF. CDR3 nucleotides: TGTGCCAGCAGCCCGGGTTTCGGAACCTGTAATTCGCCCCTCCACTTT.

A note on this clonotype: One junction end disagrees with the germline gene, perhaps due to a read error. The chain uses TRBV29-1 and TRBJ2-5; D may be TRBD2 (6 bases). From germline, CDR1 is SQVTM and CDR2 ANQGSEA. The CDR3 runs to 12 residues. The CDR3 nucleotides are TGCAGCGGTAGACTAGATCGAGAGACCCAGTGCTTC. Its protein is CSGRLDRETQCF.

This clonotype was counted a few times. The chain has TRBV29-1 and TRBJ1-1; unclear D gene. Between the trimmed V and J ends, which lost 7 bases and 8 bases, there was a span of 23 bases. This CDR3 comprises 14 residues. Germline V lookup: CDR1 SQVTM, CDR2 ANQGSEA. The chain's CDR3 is CSARGDGLKTEAFF. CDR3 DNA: TGCAGCGCCCGAGGCGACGGACTGAAGACCGAAGCTTTCTTT. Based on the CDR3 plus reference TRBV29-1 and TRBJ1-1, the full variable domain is SAVISQKPSRDICQRGTSLTIQCQVDSQVTMMFWYRQQPGQSLTLIATANQGSEATYESGFVIDKFPISRPNLTFSTLTVSNMSPEDSSIYLCSARGDGLKTEAFFGQGTRLTVV.

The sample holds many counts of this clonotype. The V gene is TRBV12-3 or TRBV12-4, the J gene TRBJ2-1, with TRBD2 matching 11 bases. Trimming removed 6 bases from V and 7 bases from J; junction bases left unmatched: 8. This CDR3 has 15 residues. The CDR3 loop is CASRGTSGNFNEQFF. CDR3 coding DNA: TGTGCCAGCAGGGGGACTAGCGGTAATTTTAATGAGCAGTTCTTC.

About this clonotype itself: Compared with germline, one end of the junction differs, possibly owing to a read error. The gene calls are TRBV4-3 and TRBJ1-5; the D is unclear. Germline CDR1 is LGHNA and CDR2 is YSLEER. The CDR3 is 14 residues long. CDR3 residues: CASSQYPASQPQHF. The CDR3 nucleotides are TGCGCCAGTAGCCAATATCCGGCCAGTCAGCCCCAGCATTTT.

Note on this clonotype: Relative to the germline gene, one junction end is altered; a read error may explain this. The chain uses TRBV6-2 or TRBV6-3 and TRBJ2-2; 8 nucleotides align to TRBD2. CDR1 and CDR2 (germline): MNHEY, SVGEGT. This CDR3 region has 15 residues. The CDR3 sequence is CAISTNGRATGELFF. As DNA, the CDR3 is TGTGCCATCAGTACTAACGGGAGGGCCACCGGGGAGCTGTTTTTT.

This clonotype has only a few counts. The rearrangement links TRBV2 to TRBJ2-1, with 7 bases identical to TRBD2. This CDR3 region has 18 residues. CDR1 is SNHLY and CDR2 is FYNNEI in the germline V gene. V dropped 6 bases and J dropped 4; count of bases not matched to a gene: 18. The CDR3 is CASRSGDSAQAAYNEQFF. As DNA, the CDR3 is TGTGCCAGCAGGAGCGGGGATAGCGCCCAGGCGGCGTACAATGAGCAGTTCTTC.

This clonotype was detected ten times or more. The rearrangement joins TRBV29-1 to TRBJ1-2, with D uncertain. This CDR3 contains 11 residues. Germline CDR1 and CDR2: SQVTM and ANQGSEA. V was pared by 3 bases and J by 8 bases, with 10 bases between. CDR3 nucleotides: TGCAGCGTTGACTATGGTGAAGGCTACACCTTC. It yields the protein CSVDYGEGYTF.

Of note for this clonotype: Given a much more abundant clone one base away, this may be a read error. The CDR3 is CASSLIAGLYNEQFF. The DNA of the CDR3 is TGTGCCAGCAGCTTAATAGCGGGGCTCTACAATGAGCAGTTCTTC. The genes are TRBV7-3 and TRBJ2-1; 8 positions agree with TRBD2. This CDR3 has 15 amino acids. Germline assignment: CDR1 SGHTA and CDR2 FQGTGA. Trimming removed 1 base from V and 3 bases from J; junction bases left unmatched: 2.

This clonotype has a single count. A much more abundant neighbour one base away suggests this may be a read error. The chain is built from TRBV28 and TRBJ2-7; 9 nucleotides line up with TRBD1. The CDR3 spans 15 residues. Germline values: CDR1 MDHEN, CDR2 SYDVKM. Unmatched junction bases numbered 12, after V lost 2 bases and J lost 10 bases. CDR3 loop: CASSLRDRDDGDQYF. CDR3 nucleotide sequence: TGTGCCAGCAGTTTAAGGGACAGGGACGACGGGGACCAGTACTTC.

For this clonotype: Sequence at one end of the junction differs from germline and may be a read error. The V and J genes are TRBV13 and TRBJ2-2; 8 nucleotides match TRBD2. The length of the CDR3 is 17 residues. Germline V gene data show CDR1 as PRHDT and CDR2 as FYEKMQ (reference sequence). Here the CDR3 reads CASSLTRGRSNTGELFF. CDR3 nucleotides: TGTGCCAGCAGCCTGACGCGCGGGAGGTCGAACACTGGGGAGCTGTTTTTT.

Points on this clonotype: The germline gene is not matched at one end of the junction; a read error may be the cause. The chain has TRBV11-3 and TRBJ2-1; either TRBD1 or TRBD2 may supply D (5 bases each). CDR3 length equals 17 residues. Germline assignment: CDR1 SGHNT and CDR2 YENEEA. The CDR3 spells CASSLDLAGSSYNEKFF. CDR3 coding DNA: TGTGCCAGCAGCTTAGATCTGGCAGGGAGCTCCTACAATGAGAAGTTCTTC.

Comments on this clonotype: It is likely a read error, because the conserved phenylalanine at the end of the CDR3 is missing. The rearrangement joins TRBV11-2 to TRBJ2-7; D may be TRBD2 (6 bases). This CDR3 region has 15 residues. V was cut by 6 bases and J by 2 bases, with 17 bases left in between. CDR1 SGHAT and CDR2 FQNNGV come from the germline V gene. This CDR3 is CASRRDAAAPYEQYL. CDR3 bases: TGTGCCAGCAGGCGGGACGCAGCGGCCCCCTACGAGCAGTACTTA.